Sequencing of this T cell receptor beta chain was carried out in a study of OX40 agonist ivuxolimab in advanced cancers. The study's findings and limits: Partial responders treated at 0.1-3.0 mg/kg exhibited clonal expansion among the lowest measured. Also present in some nonresponders was a low level of normalized T-cell clonal expansion. Within 6 weeks, CD4+ and CD8+ blood T cells expanded clonally at 0.1 to 3.0 mg/kg.

Regarding this clone: Its antigen is unknown.

Sequencing was performed with immunoSEQ multiplex PCR; in TCRdb, only in-frame clones are kept and a portion is missing. Here the sample spans tens of thousands of clones, about 88% being singletons. Looked up from germline, CDR1 is LNHDA and CDR2 is SQIVND (reference sequence). Unmatched junction bases numbered 16, after V lost 10 bases and J lost 7 bases. CDR3 length: 16 amino acids. Autoimmune disease history or systemic immunosuppression barred patients. The sample in question was CD4+ or CD8+ T cells sorted from blood, obtained in a trial of the OX40 agonist ivuxolimab. V gene TRBV19 combines with J gene TRBJ1-6, with 7 bases identical to TRBD1. This sequence was found in an adult with an advanced solid tumor such as melanoma, head and neck, liver or kidney cancer. In nucleotides, the CDR3 is TGTGCCACCGCCCGGGGAGGACAGGCCCGAAATTCACCCCTCCACTTT. Its protein product is CATARGGQARNSPLHF.